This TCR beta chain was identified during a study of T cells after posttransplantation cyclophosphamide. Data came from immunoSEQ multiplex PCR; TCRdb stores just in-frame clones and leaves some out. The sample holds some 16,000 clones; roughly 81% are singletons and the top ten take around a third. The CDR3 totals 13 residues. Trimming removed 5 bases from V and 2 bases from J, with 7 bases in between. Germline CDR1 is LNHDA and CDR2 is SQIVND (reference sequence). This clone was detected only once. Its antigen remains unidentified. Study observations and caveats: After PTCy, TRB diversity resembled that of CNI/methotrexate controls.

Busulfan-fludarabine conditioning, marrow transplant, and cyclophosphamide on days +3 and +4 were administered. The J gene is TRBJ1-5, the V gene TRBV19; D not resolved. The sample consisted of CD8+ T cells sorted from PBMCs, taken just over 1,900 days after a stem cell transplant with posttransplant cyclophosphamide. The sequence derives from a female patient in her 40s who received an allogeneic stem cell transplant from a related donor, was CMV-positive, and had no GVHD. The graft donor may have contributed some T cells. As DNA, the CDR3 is TGTGCCAGTAGTTTGACACGCAATCAGCCCCAGCATTTT. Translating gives CASSLTRNQPQHF.